This TCR beta chain derives from a study of blood T cell repertoires in COVID-19. As for the study in general: Samples came from the United States, Italy and Spain, spanning acute and convalescent COVID-19. T cells, B-cell-depleted T cells, or PBMCs provided the cDNA or gDNA that served as material.

The CDR3 has 14 residues. Trimming removed 0 bases from V and 8 bases from J, with 11 bases in between. CDR1 is LNHNV, CDR2 YYDKDF, per germline (reference sequence). As handled by the study authors: Researchers report that nucleated cell counts were estimated from reference gene primer amplification. TCRdb keeps only in-frame clones here, not all; method: immunoSEQ multiplex PCR. V, J and clone size derive from that table, while D and trimming were established from the DNA sequence. Of tens of thousands of clones in the sample, more than 75% were seen once. The Seattle site enrolled patients during active infection and followed them longitudinally.

The sequenced sample consisted of peripheral blood. The source is a woman older than 75 with COVID-19, enrolled during active disease. The chain links TRBV15 to TRBJ1-5; D is unresolved. CDR3 sequence reads: CATSRDTDFKPQHF. The CDR3 bases are TGTGCCACCAGCAGAGACACAGATTTCAAGCCCCAGCATTTT. Together with reference TRBV15 and TRBJ1-5, the CDR3 gives the full variable domain: DAMVIQNPRYQVTQFGKPVTLSCSQTLNHNVMYWYQQKSSQAPKLLFHYYDKDFNNEADTPDNFQSRRPNTSFCFLDIRSPGLGDTAMYLCATSRDTDFKPQHFGDGTRLSIL.